This TCR beta chain was observed in a study of cytotoxic CD8 clonotypes in ibrutinib-treated CLL. Study-level background: IGHV unmutated around 17; relapsed/refractory about a dozen; treatment-naive over 14. Outcomes included approximately 25 partial and 2 complete responses; after median 68 months, approximately 14 stayed remitted and around 12 progressed.

This table comes from immunoSEQ multiplex PCR, and its TCRdb copy is limited to in-frame clones, with some not included. Of some 300,000 clones in the sample, almost 80% are singletons; the top ten hold 6.5% to 8%. This clone was counted only a few times. Its antigen is still unknown. V was pared by 1 base and J by 5 bases, with 6 bases between. Germline V gives CDR1 SEHNR, CDR2 FQNEAQ (reference sequence). This CDR3 spans 12 amino acids. Overall study results and limits: Clonotypes that were public were uncommon, and they contracted or stayed stable on treatment. Clonality climbed at ibrutinib response, then dropped toward baseline at progression.

The chain combines TRBV7-9 with TRBJ2-7, with no clear D. This receptor was obtained from a human donor with chronic lymphocytic leukemia. The sample in question was PBMCs, obtained before ibrutinib treatment. CDR3 loop: CASSLGVHEQYF. Here the CDR3 DNA reads TGTGCCAGCAGCTTAGGGGTTCACGAGCAGTACTTC.